This paragraph covers one TCR beta chain sequence. Its antigen specificity is not known. No per-base quality is available; no much larger clone lies one base away. This entry belongs to a study of blood T cell repertoires in COVID-19 (dated by TCRdb to 2020 to 2022). Study-wide context: Collaborator samples came from the United States, Italy and Spain and covered acute and convalescent phases of COVID-19. HLA class I and class II types, where available, came from metadata supplied by the sample provider rather than from assay-based typing. The material from the prospective study consisted of cDNA or gDNA derived from T cells, B-cell-depleted T cells, or PBMCs. The repertoires were released in a freely available public database meant as a resource for research on the immune response to SARS-CoV-2. Samples came from the ongoing ImmuneRACE study (first 160 participants) plus 1,254 subjects from 6 global collaborators. Nearly every sample came with metadata listing a de-identified subject ID, COVID-19 status, age in years and sex. The dataset comprised deeply sampled blood TCRbeta repertoires from subjects exposed to, actively infected with, or recovered from COVID-19.

What the study reported, not specific to this receptor: The amount of clinical and demographic metadata varied by source and participant and was provided uncurated.

TCRbeta CDR3 regions were amplified from genomic DNA by means of the immunoSEQ Assay, a bias-controlled multiplex PCR. Per the source publication's procedure: The number of nucleated cells in each sample was estimated by amplification of reference gene primers within the assay. Sequence reads were collapsed and filtered to measure the absolute abundance of every unique TCRbeta CDR3 rearrangement. Productive Simpson clonality was computed per sample as the square root of Simpson's diversity index over productive rearrangements. Not all clones reach the TCRdb copy of this immuneACCESS table, which keeps in-frame sequences only. Checked studies attribute under half of the gap to unresolved V genes and leave the rest unexplained. The D gene and trimming were derived from the DNA, and the V and J assignments and clone size from that table. Recorded for this sample are fewer than 140,000 clones; 70% to 85% of them occurred a single time. The ten biggest clones cover more than 13% of the sample.

Collaborating institutions collected whole blood in K2EDTA tubes following their own protocols. For TCRbeta analysis, collaborators shipped samples in one of three forms: frozen whole blood, isolated PBMCs, or DNA extracted from either of those sample types. The germline V gene (reference sequence) gives CDR1 as LGHDT and CDR2 as YNNKEL. From the cysteine up to the phenylalanine, the CDR3 has a length of 16 residues. Only the CDR3 DNA stays, 48 bases, in frame from base 1. V is trimmed back by 1 base and J by 1 base, and the junction contains 3 bases that no gene match accounts for. The chain couples TRBV3-1 (or the pseudogene TRBV3-2) to TRBJ2-7; 11 bases in the middle match TRBD2. This TCR was recovered from a woman in her sixties with acute or convalescent COVID-19. The material sequenced was peripheral blood. The DNA sequence is as follows: TGTGCCAGCAGCCAAGGACCTAGCGGGAGGTCCTACGAGCAGTACTTC. Its coded protein is CASSQGPSGRSYEQYF.